A selection of T cell receptor beta chains follows, all from one sample in a study of graft-versus-host responses after intestinal transplantation. The antigens for these receptors are not known. Using immunoSEQ multiplex PCR, the repertoire was profiled, and TCRdb retains in-frame clones only, with some absent. The sample yields under 140,000 clones, 90% to 95% seen once. The material sequenced was unstimulated CD8+ T cells sorted from spleen or lymph node cells, taken before intestinal transplant. These receptor sequences come from a human donor who received an intestinal transplant. The CDR3 runs from the conserved cysteine through the conserved F or W. D genes are given only for firm matches. The size field is filled for only some rows; it gives once, few, many or a size class.

d_gene	v_gene	abundance	j_gene	CDR3aa	CDR3nt
-	TRBV28	-	TRBJ2-7	CASSDSGTPYEQYF	TGTGCCAGCAGTGATTCCGGGACTCCATACGAGCAGTACTTC
-	TRBV4-1	-	TRBJ1-1	CASSQVRGAETEAFF	TGCGCCAGCAGCCAAGTACGGGGGGCCGAGACTGAAGCTTTCTTT
TRBD1	TRBV6-5	once	TRBJ1-1	CASSPDRGGGTEAFF	TGTGCCAGCAGTCCCGACAGGGGAGGAGGCACTGAAGCTTTCTTT
TRBD2	TRBV7-3	once	TRBJ2-1	CASSLNVGTSPYNEQFF	TGTGCCAGCAGCTTAAATGTTGGGACTAGCCCATACAATGAGCAGTTCTTC
-	TRBV19	-	TRBJ2-7	CASRERGLASEQYF	TGTGCCAGTAGAGAAAGAGGTCTAGCTTCCGAGCAGTACTTC
TRBD1	TRBV19	once	TRBJ1-1	CATRTGGNTEAFF	TGTGCCACAAGGACAGGGGGGAACACTGAAGCTTTCTTT
-	TRBV10-3	few	TRBJ1-3	CAIKTVSGNTIYF	TGTGCCATCAAGACGGTCTCTGGAAACACCATATATTTT
-	TRBV2	once	TRBJ2-7	CASTPRVQGQGEYEQYF	TGTGCCAGCACCCCACGGGTCCAAGGTCAGGGTGAATACGAGCAGTACTTC
TRBD1	TRBV6-1	-	TRBJ2-3	CASSPQTGVVNTQYF	TGTGCCAGCAGTCCGCAGACAGGGGTCGTAAATACGCAGTATTTT
TRBD2	TRBV7-9	-	TRBJ2-7	CASSAGTSGSYEQYF	TGTGCCAGCAGCGCCGGGACTAGCGGGTCCTACGAGCAGTACTTC
-	TRBV19	-	TRBJ2-7	CASSPNLYEQYF	TGTGCCAGTAGTCCAAACCTCTACGAGCAGTACTTC
-	TRBV5-1	-	TRBJ1-4	CASSFGDEKLFF	TGCGCCAGCAGCTTCGGGGATGAAAAACTGTTTTTT
TRBD2	TRBV7-8	once	TRBJ2-5	CASSLGAGGGGETQYF	TGTGCCAGCAGCTTAGGAGCGGGAGGCGGAGGAGAGACCCAGTACTTC
-	TRBV2	-	TRBJ2-5	CASSATGRETQYF	TGTGCCAGCTCCGCAACAGGGCGGGAGACCCAGTACTTC
-	TRBV19	-	TRBJ1-5	CASSLLSGIWEPQHF	TGTGCCAGTAGTCTACTATCAGGGATTTGGGAGCCCCAGCATTTT
-	TRBV4-1	-	TRBJ1-1	CASSQDDAEAFF	TGCGCCAGCAGCCAGGATGATGCTGAAGCTTTCTTT
TRBD1	TRBV4-1	once	TRBJ1-1	CASSQEDRDPFEPFF	TGCGCCAGCAGCCAAGAGGACAGGGATCCTTTTGAACCTTTCTTT
TRBD1	TRBV9	-	TRBJ2-7	CASSVAPGTAYEQYF	TGTGCCAGCAGCGTAGCGCCGGGGACAGCCTACGAGCAGTACTTC
-	TRBV11-2	-	TRBJ2-2	CASSLHRQVPNTGELFF	TGTGCCAGCAGCTTGCACCGACAGGTTCCGAACACCGGGGAGCTGTTTTTT
-	TRBV18	-	TRBJ1-5	CASSQTRQPYSNQPQHF	TGTGCCAGCTCCCAAACTAGACAGCCCTATAGCAATCAGCCCCAGCATTTT
-	TRBV2	-	TRBJ2-7	CASSDTSYEQYF	TGTGCCAGCAGTGATACTAGCTACGAGCAGTACTTC
TRBD1	TRBV30	-	TRBJ2-6	CAWGQGASGANVLTF	TGTGCCTGGGGACAGGGGGCATCCGGGGCCAACGTCCTGACTTTC
-	TRBV6-5	-	TRBJ2-7	CASSPPLNPYEQYF	TGTGCCAGCAGTCCCCCCCTAAATCCATACGAGCAGTACTTC
-	TRBV2	-	TRBJ2-1	CASSEALRLGGSYNEQFF	TGTGCCAGCAGTGAAGCGCTTCGTTTGGGAGGCTCCTACAATGAGCAGTTCTTC
-	TRBV19	-	TRBJ1-3	CASSMFGGSGNTIYF	TGTGCCAGTAGTATGTTCGGGGGCTCTGGAAACACCATATATTTT
-	TRBV6-6	-	TRBJ2-1	CASSYDRGRNNEQFF	TGTGCCAGCAGTTACGACAGAGGTCGGAACAATGAGCAGTTCTTC
-	TRBV5-5	-	TRBJ1-1	CASKTGTVNTEAFF	TGTGCCAGCAAAACCGGGACGGTGAACACTGAAGCTTTCTTT
TRBD2	TRBV7-9	-	TRBJ2-1	CAGYSGRTYNEQFF	TGTGCCGGATATAGCGGGAGGACATACAATGAGCAGTTCTTC
-	TRBV15	-	TRBJ2-7	CATSKGLASSYEQYF	TGTGCCACGTCCAAGGGGCTAGCGAGCTCCTACGAGCAGTACTTC
TRBD1	TRBV25-1	-	TRBJ2-3	CASNPGQRTDTQYF	TGTGCCAGTAATCCGGGACAGCGCACAGATACGCAGTATTTT
-	TRBV6-4	-	TRBJ1-2	CASTLPNYGYTF	TGTGCCAGCACCCTCCCAAACTATGGCTACACCTTC
-	TRBV27	-	TRBJ1-1	CASSFGWGNTEAFF	TGTGCCAGCAGTTTCGGATGGGGGAACACTGAAGCTTTCTTT
-	TRBV2	-	TRBJ2-1	CASSSESSLGKYNEQFF	TGTGCCAGCTCTAGCGAGAGCAGTTTGGGGAAATACAATGAGCAGTTCTTC
-	TRBV7-6	few	TRBJ2-7	CASSSSHEQYF	TGTGCCAGCAGCTCTTCCCACGAGCAGTACTTC
TRBD1	TRBV5-6	-	TRBJ2-3	CASSVRGIPLGNTQYF	TGTGCCAGCAGCGTCAGGGGGATACCCTTGGGAAATACGCAGTATTTT
TRBD1	TRBV5-1	-	TRBJ2-7	CASSSQGSEQYF	TGCGCCAGCAGCTCACAGGGGTCCGAGCAGTACTTC
-	TRBV5-1	-	TRBJ2-7	CASSHRDPNYEQYF	TGCGCCAGCAGCCACCGGGACCCCAACTACGAGCAGTACTTC
TRBD1	TRBV29-1	-	TRBJ2-1	CSVKSRTGLHEQFF	TGCAGCGTTAAGAGCAGGACAGGGCTTCATGAGCAGTTCTTC
-	TRBV7-6	-	TRBJ1-4	CASGVRPDVKERLFF	TGTGCCAGCGGCGTTCGGCCGGACGTTAAGGAAAGACTGTTTTTT
-	TRBV7-2	-	TRBJ1-2	CASSFSNYGYTF	TGTGCCAGCAGCTTTTCGAACTATGGCTACACCTTC
TRBD1	TRBV11-2	-	TRBJ1-4	CASSLDRGTGGEKLFF	TGTGCCAGCAGCTTAGATCGAGGGACAGGGGGTGAAAAACTGTTTTTT